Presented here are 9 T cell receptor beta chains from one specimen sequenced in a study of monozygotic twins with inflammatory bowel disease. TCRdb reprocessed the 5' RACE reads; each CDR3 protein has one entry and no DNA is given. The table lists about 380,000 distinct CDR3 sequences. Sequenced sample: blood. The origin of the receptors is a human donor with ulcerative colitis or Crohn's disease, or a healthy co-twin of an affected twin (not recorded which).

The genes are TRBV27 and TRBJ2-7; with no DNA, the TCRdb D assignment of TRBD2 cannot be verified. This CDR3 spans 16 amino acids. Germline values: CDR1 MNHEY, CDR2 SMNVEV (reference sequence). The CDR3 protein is CASSPTSSAYSYEQYF.

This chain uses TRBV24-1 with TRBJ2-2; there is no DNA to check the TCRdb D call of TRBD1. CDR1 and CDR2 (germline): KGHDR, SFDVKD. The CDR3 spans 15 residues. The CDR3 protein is CATSDWGQGDGELFF.

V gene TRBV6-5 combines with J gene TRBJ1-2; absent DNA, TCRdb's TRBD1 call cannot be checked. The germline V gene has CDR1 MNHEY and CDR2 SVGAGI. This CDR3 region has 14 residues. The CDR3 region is CASSYLDRTYGYTF.

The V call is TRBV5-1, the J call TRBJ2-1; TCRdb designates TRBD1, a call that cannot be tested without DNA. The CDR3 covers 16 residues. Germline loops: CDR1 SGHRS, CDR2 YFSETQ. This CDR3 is CASSSGTAPQYNEQFF. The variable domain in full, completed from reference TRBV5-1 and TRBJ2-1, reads KAGVTQTPRYLIKTRGQQVTLSCSPISGHRSVSWYQQTPGQGLQFLFEYFSETQRNKGNFPGRFSGRQFSNSRSEMNVSTLELGDSALYLCASSSGTAPQYNEQFFGPGTRLTVL.

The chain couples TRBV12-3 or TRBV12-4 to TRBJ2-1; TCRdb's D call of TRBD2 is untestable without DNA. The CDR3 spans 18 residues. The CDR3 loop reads CASSPTLAGGLLYNEQFF.

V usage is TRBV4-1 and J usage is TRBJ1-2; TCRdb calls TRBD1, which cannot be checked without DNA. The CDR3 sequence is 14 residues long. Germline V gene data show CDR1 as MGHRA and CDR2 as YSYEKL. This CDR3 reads CASSPDISNYGYTF.

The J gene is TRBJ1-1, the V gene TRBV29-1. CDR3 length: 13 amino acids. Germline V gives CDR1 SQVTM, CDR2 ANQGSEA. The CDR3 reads CSVEIGRNTEAFF.

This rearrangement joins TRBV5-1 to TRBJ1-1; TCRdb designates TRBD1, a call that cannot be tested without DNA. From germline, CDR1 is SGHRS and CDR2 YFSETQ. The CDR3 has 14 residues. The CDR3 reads CASSADRVTTEAFF.

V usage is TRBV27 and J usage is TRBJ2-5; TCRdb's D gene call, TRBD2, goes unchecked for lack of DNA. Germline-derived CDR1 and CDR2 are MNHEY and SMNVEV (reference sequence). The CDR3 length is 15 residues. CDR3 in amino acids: CASSTLDGSEETQYF.